This T cell receptor beta chain was observed in a study of T cells expressing NK-cell markers. Study summary: Sorted T-cell subsets CD3+CD56+NKG2C+, CD3+CD56+NKG2C- and CD3+CD56-NKG2C+ were TCR beta-sequenced. Sequenced donors, eight in total, included seven who were HCMV-seropositive and one who was seronegative. Whole-study results and caveats: About 6 donors had dominant NKG2C+ clonotypes that comprised roughly 1.0-8% of their CD8+ T cells.

Per germline, CDR1 DFQATT and CDR2 SNEGSKA (reference sequence). The CDR3 runs to 13 residues. Concerning this clonotype: The target antigen is unknown.

TCRdb re-analyzed the 5' RACE reads; it lists each CDR3 protein once, without DNA. Recorded for this sample: roughly 150,000 distinct CDR3 sequences. The TCR was taken from a man aged 18 to 70 in good health. The J gene is TRBJ2-7, the V gene TRBV20-1; TCRdb indicates TRBD1, and absent DNA this call remains unverified. Sequenced material: blood T cells: a sorted CD56 or NKG2C T cell subset, CD4+ or CD8+ T cells, or bulk PBMC T cells (not recorded which). The CDR3 here is CSTPGGGLYEQYF.